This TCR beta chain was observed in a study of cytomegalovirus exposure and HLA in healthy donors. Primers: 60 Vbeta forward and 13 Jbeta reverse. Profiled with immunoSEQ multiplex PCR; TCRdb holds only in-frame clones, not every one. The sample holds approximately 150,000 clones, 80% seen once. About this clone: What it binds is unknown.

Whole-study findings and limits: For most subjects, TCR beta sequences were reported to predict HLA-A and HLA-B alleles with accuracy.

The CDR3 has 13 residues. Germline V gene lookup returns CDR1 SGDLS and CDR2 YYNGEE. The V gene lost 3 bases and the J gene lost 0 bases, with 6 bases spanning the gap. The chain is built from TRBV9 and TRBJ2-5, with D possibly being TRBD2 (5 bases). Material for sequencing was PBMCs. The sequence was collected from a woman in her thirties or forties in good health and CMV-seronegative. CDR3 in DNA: TGTGCCAGCAGCGCGACTAACCAAGAGACCCAGTACTTC. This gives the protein CASSATNQETQYF.